A single T cell receptor beta chain is shown here with its context. The V segment lost 3 bases and the J segment 4 bases; nucleotides outside the gene matches: 10. The V gene's germline CDR1 is SGHAT and CDR2 FQNNGV. CDR3 size: 16 residues. The source of the sample is a study of blood T cell repertoires in COVID-19. Study details: T cells, B-cell-depleted T cells, or PBMCs provided the cDNA or gDNA that served as material.

The assay was immunoSEQ multiplex PCR, and TCRdb's table has in-frame clones only and misses some. The sample holds approximately 240,000 clones, 75% to 95% seen once. Recovered participants had two consecutive negative NP/OP PCR tests, healthcare professional clearance, or symptom resolution. The origin of this receptor is a woman aged 18-29 years who had recovered from COVID-19. The sample consisted of PBMCs or T cells enriched from blood (not recorded which). V and J are TRBV11-2 and TRBJ2-3; 7 bases map to TRBD2. CDR3 nucleotide sequence: TGTGCCAGCAGCTTTGGAGGAGGACTAGTCCCAGATACGCAGTATTTT. Protein product: CASSFGGGLVPDTQYF.